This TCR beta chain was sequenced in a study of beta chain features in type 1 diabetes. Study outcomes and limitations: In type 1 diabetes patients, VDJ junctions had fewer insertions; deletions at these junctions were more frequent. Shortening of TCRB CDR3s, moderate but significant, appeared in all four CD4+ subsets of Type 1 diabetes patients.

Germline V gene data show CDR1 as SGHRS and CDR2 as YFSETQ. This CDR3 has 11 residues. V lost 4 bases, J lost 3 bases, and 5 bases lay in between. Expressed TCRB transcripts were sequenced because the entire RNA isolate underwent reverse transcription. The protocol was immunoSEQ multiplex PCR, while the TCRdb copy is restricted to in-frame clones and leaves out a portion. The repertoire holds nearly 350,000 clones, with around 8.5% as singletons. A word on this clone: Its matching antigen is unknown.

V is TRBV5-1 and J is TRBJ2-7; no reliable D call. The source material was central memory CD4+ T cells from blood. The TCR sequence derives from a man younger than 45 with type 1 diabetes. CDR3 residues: CASSGDYEQYF. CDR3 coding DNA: TGCGCCAGCAGCGGTGACTACGAGCAGTACTTC.